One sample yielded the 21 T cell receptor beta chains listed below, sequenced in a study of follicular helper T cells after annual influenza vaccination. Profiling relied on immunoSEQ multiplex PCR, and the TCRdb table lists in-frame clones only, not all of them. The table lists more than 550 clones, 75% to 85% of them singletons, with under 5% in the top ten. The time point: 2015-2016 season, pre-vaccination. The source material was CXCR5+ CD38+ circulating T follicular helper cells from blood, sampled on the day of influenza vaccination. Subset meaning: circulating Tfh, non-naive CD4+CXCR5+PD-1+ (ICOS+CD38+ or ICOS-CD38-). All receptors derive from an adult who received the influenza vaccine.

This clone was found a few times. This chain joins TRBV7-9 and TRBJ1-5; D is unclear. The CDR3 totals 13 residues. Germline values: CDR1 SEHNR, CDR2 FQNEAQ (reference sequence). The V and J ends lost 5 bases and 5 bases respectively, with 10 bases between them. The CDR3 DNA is TGTGCCAGCAGCAGACGAGAGGATCAGCCCCAGCATTTT. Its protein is CASSRREDQPQHF.

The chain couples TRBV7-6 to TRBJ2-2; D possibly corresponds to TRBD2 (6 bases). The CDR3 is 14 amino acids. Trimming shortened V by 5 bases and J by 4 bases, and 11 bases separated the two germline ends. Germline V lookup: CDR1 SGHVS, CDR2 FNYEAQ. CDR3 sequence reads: CASSPGLITGELFF. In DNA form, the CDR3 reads TGTGCCAGCAGCCCGGGACTTATCACCGGGGAGCTGTTTTTT.

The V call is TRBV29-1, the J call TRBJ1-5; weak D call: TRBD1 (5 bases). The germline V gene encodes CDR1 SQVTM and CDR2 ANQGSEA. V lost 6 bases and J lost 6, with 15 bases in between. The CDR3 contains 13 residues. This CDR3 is CSVGEGGGQPQHF. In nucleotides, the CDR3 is TGCAGCGTAGGGGAGGGAGGAGGTCAGCCCCAGCATTTT.

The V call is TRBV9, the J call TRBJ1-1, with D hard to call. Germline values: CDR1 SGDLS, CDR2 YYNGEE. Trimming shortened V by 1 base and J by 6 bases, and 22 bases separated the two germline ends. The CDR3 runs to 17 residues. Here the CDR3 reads CASSVKGRWRVEAEAFF. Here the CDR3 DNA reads TGTGCCAGCAGCGTAAAGGGCCGGTGGAGGGTTGAGGCTGAAGCTTTCTTT. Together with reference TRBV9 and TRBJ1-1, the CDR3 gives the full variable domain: DSGVTQTPKHLITATGQRVTLRCSPRSGDLSVYWYQQSLDQGLQFLIQYYNGEERAKGNILERFSAQQFPDLHSELNLSSLELGDSALYFCASSVKGRWRVEAEAFFGQGTRLTVV.

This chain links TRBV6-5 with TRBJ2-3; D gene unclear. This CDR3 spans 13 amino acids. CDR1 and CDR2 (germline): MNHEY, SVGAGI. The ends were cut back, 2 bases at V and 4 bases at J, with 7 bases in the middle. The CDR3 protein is CASSYSAPDTQYF. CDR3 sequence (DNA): TGTGCCAGCAGTTACAGCGCCCCAGATACGCAGTATTTT.

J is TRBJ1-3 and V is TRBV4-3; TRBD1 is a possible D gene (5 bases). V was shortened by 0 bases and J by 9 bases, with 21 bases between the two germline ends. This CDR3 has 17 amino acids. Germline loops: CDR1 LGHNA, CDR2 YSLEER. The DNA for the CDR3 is TGCGCCAGCAGCCAAGAATTGGGCACAGGAATTGGTTCCACCATATATTTT. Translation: CASSQELGTGIGSTIYF.

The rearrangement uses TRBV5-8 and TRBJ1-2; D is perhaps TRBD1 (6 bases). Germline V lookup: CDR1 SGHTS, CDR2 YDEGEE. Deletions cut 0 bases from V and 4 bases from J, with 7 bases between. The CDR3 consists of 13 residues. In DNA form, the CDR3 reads TGTGCCAGCAGCTTGGACAGGGCCTATGGCTACACCTTC. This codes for CASSLDRAYGYTF. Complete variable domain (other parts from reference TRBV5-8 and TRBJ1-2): EAGVTQSPTHLIKTRGQQATLRCSPISGHTSVYWYQQALGLGLQFLLWYDEGEERNRGNFPPRFSGRQFPNYSSELNVNALELEDSALYLCASSLDRAYGYTFGSGTRLTVV.

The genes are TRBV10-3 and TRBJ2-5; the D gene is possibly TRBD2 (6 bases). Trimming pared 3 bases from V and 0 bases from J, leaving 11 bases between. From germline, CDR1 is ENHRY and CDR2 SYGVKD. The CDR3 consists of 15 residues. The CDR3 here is CAISDYGGDQETQYF. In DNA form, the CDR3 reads TGTGCCATCAGTGATTACGGGGGTGACCAAGAGACCCAGTACTTC.

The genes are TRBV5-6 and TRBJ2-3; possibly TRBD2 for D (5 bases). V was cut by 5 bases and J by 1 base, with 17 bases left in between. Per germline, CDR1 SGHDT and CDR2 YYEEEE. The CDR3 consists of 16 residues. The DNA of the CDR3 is TGTGCCAGCAGTTACGATCCGGGAATACGCACAGATACGCAGTATTTT. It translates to CASSYDPGIRTDTQYF. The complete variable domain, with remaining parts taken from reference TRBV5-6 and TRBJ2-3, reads DAGVTQSPTHLIKTRGQQVTLRCSPKSGHDTVSWYQQALGQGPQFIFQYYEEEERQRGNFPDRFSGHQFPNYSSELNVNALLLGDSALYLCASSYDPGIRTDTQYFGPGTRLTVL.

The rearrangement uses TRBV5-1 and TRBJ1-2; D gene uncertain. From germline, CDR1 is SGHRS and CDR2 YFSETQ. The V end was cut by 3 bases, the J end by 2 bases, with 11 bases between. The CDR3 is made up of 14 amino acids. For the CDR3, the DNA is TGCGCCAGCAGCTCGAGCAGTCCCAACTATGGCTACACCTTC. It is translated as CASSSSSPNYGYTF.

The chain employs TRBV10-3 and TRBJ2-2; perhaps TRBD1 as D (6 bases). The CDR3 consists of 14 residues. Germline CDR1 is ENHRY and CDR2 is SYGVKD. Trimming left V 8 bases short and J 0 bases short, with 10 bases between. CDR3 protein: CAIAGVTNTGELFF. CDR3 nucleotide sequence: TGTGCCATCGCAGGGGTTACGAACACCGGGGAGCTGTTTTTT.

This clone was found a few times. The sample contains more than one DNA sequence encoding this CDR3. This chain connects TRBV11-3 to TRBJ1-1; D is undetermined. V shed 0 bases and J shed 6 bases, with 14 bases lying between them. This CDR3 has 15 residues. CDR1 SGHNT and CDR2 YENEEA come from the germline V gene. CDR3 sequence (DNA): TGTGCCAGCAGCTTAGAAGCTTCACCAAGCTCTGAAGCTTTCTTT. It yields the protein CASSLEASPSSEAFF.

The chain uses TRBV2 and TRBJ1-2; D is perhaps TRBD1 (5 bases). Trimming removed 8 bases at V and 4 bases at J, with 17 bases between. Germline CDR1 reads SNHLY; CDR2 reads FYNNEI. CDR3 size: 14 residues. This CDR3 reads CASGARTGGYGYTF. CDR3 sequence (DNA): TGTGCCAGCGGTGCTCGGACCGGGGGCTATGGCTACACCTTC.

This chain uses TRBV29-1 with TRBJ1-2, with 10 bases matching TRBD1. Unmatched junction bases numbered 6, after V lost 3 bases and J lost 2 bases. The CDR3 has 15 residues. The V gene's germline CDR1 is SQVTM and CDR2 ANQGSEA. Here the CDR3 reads CSVESPGQGNYGYTF. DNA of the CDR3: TGCAGCGTTGAGTCACCGGGACAGGGGAACTATGGCTACACCTTC.

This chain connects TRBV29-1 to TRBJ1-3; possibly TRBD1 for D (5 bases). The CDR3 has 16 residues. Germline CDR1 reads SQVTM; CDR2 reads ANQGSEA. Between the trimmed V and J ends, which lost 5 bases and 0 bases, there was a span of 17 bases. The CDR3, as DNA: TGCAGCGTTATAATCGGGGACCCAAGCTCTGGAAACACCATATATTTT. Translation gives CSVIIGDPSSGNTIYF.

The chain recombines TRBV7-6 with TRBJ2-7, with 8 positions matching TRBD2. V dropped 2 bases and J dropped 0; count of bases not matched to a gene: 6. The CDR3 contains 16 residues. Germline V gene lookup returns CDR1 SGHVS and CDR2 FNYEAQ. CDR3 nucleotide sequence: TGTGCCAGCAGCTTACGCTCTAGCGGGTCCTCCTACGAGCAGTACTTC. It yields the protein CASSLRSSGSSYEQYF.

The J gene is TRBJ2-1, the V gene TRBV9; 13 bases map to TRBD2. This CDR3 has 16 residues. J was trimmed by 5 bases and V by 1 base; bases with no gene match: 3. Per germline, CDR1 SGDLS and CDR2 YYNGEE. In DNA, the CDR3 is TGTGCCAGCAGCGTAACCGGGACTAGCGGGAACAATGAGCAGTTCTTC. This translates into CASSVTGTSGNNEQFF.

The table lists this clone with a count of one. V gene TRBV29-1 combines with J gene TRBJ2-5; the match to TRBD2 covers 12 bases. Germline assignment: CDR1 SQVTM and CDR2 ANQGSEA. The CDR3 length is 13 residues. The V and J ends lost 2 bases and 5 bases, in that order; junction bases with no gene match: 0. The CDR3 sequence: CSVETSGGETQYF. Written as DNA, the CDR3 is TGCAGCGTTGAAACTAGCGGGGGGGAGACCCAGTACTTC.

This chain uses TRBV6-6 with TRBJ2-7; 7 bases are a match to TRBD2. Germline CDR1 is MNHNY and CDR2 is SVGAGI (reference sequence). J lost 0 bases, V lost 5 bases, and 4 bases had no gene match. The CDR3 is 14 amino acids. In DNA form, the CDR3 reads TGTGCCAGCAGTACTAGCGATTACTCCTACGAGCAGTACTTC. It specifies CASSTSDYSYEQYF.

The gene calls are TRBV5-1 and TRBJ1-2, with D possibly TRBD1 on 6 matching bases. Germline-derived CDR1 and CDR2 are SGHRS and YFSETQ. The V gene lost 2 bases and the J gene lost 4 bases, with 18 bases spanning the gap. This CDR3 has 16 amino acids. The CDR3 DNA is TGCGCCAGCAGCTTTTCAGGGGCTGGGCCTATCTATGGCTACACCTTC. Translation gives CASSFSGAGPIYGYTF. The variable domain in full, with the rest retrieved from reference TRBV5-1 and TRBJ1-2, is KAGVTQTPRYLIKTRGQQVTLSCSPISGHRSVSWYQQTPGQGLQFLFEYFSETQRNKGNFPGRFSGRQFSNSRSEMNVSTLELGDSALYLCASSFSGAGPIYGYTFGSGTRLTVV.

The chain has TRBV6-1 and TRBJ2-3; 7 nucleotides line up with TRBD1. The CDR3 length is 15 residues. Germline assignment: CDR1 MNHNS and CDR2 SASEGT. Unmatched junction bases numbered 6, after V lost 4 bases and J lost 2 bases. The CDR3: CASSVGQEPTDTQYF. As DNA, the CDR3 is TGTGCCAGCAGTGTAGGACAGGAACCCACAGATACGCAGTATTTT.